This is a list of T cell receptor beta chains from one sample in a study of blood T cell repertoires in COVID-19. The assay was immunoSEQ multiplex PCR, and TCRdb's table has in-frame clones only and misses some. Of approximately 50,000 clones in the sample, approximately 84% were seen once. Sequencing was carried out using peripheral blood. Receptors were obtained from a man in his sixties or seventies with active COVID-19. CDR3s include the opening cysteine and the closing phenylalanine or tryptophan. The order of the fields is D gene, CDR3 length, clone size, J gene, V gene, CDR3 DNA, CDR3 protein. D genes are given only for firm matches. Size values are once, few and many counts, or a class for expanded clones, and some rows have none.

>NA|13|NA|TRBJ1-1|TRBV6-4
TGTGCCAGCAGGACCCAGGGGAACACTGAAGCTTTCTTT
CASRTQGNTEAFF
>TRBD2|14|NA|TRBJ2-7|TRBV5-1
TGCGCCAGCAGCACCTCAGCGGGGGGGTACGAGCAGTACTTC
CASSTSAGGYEQYF
>NA|14|NA|TRBJ2-1|TRBV6-2/TRBV6-3
TGTGCCAGCAGTTTTTATCATGAGAAACGAGGGCAGTTCTTC
CASSFYHEKRGQFF
>TRBD1|12|once|TRBJ2-5|TRBV2
TGTGCCAGGCGGACAGGGCAAGAGACCCAGTACTTC
CARRTGQETQYF
>TRBD1|18|NA|TRBJ2-2|TRBV12-5
TGTGCTAGTGGTCCGAACCCCGGGACAGGGATGAACACCGGGGAGCTGTTTTTT
CASGPNPGTGMNTGELFF
>NA|14|NA|TRBJ1-5|TRBV3-1/TRBV3-2
TGTGCCAGCAGCCAGAGCGGGGGGAATCAGCCCCAGCATTTT
CASSQSGGNQPQHF
>TRBD1|17|NA|TRBJ1-4|TRBV3-1/TRBV3-2
TGTGCCAGCAGCCAAGAGGAGGAGACAGGGTCTAATGAAAAACTGTTTTTT
CASSQEEETGSNEKLFF
>NA|17|few|TRBJ2-2|TRBV7-2
TGTGCCAGCAGCTCCTTCCGGCTAGCAGCAAACACCGGGGAGCTGTTTTTT
CASSSFRLAANTGELFF
>TRBD2|17|NA|TRBJ2-1|TRBV28
TGTGCCAGCAGTTCCCCCTCCCGAGCGGGAGGGAAGGATGAGCAGTTCTTC
CASSSPSRAGGKDEQFF
>NA|18|NA|TRBJ2-6|TRBV6-2/TRBV6-3
TGTGCCAGCAGTTACTCGGCGGGTTTAGGAGTTGGGGCCAACGTCCTGACTTTC
CASSYSAGLGVGANVLTF
>TRBD2|14|NA|TRBJ2-5|TRBV27
TGTGCCAGCAGGCTGACTAGCATCTCAGAGACCCAGTACTTC
CASRLTSISETQYF
>TRBD1|15|NA|TRBJ1-1|TRBV5-1
TGCGCCAGCAGCTTGAATCCTGGGACAGGGCCTGAAGCTTTCTTT
CASSLNPGTGPEAFF
>TRBD2|16|NA|TRBJ2-1|TRBV29-1
TGCAGCGCGGCGGGGCTAGCGGGAGGAACCGCCAATGAGCAGTTCTTC
CSAAGLAGGTANEQFF
>NA|13|NA|TRBJ2-7|TRBV9
TGTGCCAGCAGCGCGTGGGCTCTGGGCGAGCAGTACTTC
CASSAWALGEQYF
>TRBD2|17|NA|TRBJ2-6|TRBV7-8
TGTGCCAGCAGCGTTCCGAGCGGGAGCTCCGGGGCCAACGTCCTGACTTTC
CASSVPSGSSGANVLTF
>NA|13|NA|TRBJ1-1|TRBV4-2
TGTGCCAGCAGCCAAGATCGGGGATCTGAAGCTTTCTTT
CASSQDRGSEAFF
>NA|14|once|TRBJ1-2|TRBV7-9
TGTGCCAGCAGCTCGGGAGTCAGATTCTATGGCTACACCTTC
CASSSGVRFYGYTF
>NA|14|once|TRBJ2-6|TRBV7-3
TGTGCCAGCAGCTTTAGCAGGGGTGGCAACGTCCTGACTTTC
CASSFSRGGNVLTF
>TRBD1|14|NA|TRBJ1-2|TRBV18
TGTGCCAGCTCACAGGGGGCTCGAGGCTATGGCTACACCTTC
CASSQGARGYGYTF
>NA|16|NA|TRBJ1-5|TRBV27
TGTGCCAGCAGTTTAAGGGCAGGGGCCCTCAATCAGCCCCAGCATTTT
CASSLRAGALNQPQHF
>TRBD1|15|NA|TRBJ1-1|TRBV18
TGTGCCAGCTCAGCAAACAGGGGGAGCGGCACTGAAGCTTTCTTT
CASSANRGSGTEAFF
>NA|13|NA|TRBJ1-3|TRBV30
TGTGCCTACAGGGAGATGGGTGGAAACACCATATATTTT
CAYREMGGNTIYF
>TRBD2|16|NA|TRBJ2-7|TRBV7-6
TGTGCCAGCAGCCCCTGGACTAGCGGGGGCTCCTACGAGCAGTACTTC
CASSPWTSGGSYEQYF
>NA|16|NA|TRBJ1-4|TRBV6-5
TGTGCCAGCAGTTACCGAGAGCCGGGGGGGAATGAAAAACTGTTTTTT
CASSYREPGGNEKLFF
>TRBD1|15|NA|TRBJ1-2|TRBV6-5
TGTGCCAGCAGTCGTGGACAGGGATCCGGAGATGGCTACACCTTC
CASSRGQGSGDGYTF
>NA|15|NA|TRBJ2-2|TRBV5-6
TGTGCCAGCAGCAGTGGGAGCCCCCTCACCGGGGAGCTGTTTTTT
CASSSGSPLTGELFF
>TRBD2|16|NA|TRBJ2-3|TRBV25-1
TGTGCCAGCAGTGGTGCTAGCGGGAGAGGGACAGATACGCAGTATTTT
CASSGASGRGTDTQYF
>TRBD1|18|once|TRBJ1-5|TRBV6-2/TRBV6-3
TGTGCCAGCAGTTATCCCCCTTCGGGGACAGGGCGGCAGGGGGCCCAGCATTTT
CASSYPPSGTGRQGAQHF
>TRBD1|13|NA|TRBJ1-1|TRBV7-8
TGTGCCAGCAGCTCCCGACAGGGGTCTAAAGCTTTCTTT
CASSSRQGSKAFF
>NA|15|NA|TRBJ1-4|TRBV6-7
TGTGCCAGCACCACCCAGGAAGGGGCTAATGAAAAACTGTTTTTT
CASTTQEGANEKLFF
>NA|16|NA|TRBJ2-5|TRBV4-2
TGTGCCAGCAGCCAAAATGCCGGGGGACTGGAAGAGACCCAGTACTTC
CASSQNAGGLEETQYF